Below, 28 T cell receptor beta chains from the same sample are listed, as sequenced in a study of shared clonotypes between healthy human individuals. Some clones are missing from TCRdb's copy, which holds only in-frame ones; the method was immunoSEQ multiplex PCR. Of 2,500,000 or so clones listed, under 95% are singletons. Specimen: naive CD4+ T cells from PBMCs. Documented subset: CD45RA+ positively selected. The receptors originated from a man aged 18-30 years in good health. Some clones in this sample may be carry-over from other donors' samples.

V is TRBV7-9 and J is TRBJ2-7; D not resolved. Germline V CDR1 and CDR2: SEHNR, FQNEAQ (reference sequence). V lost 4 bases and J lost 3, with 19 bases in between. The CDR3 sequence is 16 residues long. In nucleotides, the CDR3 is TGTGCCAGCAGCTCACCAAGTTCCCCACAAAACTACGAGCAGTACTTC. Translated, it gives CASSSPSSPQNYEQYF. Using reference TRBV7-9 and TRBJ2-7 for the parts outside the CDR3, the full variable domain is DTGVSQNPRHKITKRGQNVTFRCDPISEHNRLYWYRQTLGQGPEFLTYFQNEAQLEKSRLLSDRFSAERPKGSFSTLEIQRTEQGDSAMYLCASSSPSSPQNYEQYFGPGTRLTVT.

The V call is TRBV19, the J call TRBJ2-5; 11 bases are a match to TRBD2. V was clipped by 4 bases and J by 2 bases; unmatched bases: 6. CDR1 is LNHDA and CDR2 is SQIVND in the germline V gene (reference sequence). The CDR3 spans 16 residues. CDR3 sequence (DNA): TGTGCCAGTAGTACAATAGCGGGAGGGACTCAAGAGACCCAGTACTTC. Amino acid sequence: CASSTIAGGTQETQYF.

V gene TRBV9 combines with J gene TRBJ2-3, with D unclear. The germline V gene has CDR1 SGDLS and CDR2 YYNGEE. The CDR3 covers 14 residues. The V end lost 0 bases, the J end lost 5 bases, and 10 bases lay between the germline ends. CDR3 in amino acids: CASSVAPSVDTQYF. The CDR3 DNA is TGTGCCAGCAGCGTAGCACCCAGCGTAGATACGCAGTATTTT.

V gene TRBV5-1 combines with J gene TRBJ1-5, with D perhaps TRBD1 (6 bases). Per the germline V gene, CDR1 is SGHRS and CDR2 is YFSETQ. Trimming stripped 4 bases from V and 6 bases from J, with 14 bases between. The CDR3 has 14 amino acids. The CDR3 spells CASSPDRRGQPQHF. For the CDR3, the DNA is TGCGCCAGCAGCCCTGACAGGAGGGGTCAGCCCCAGCATTTT. The full variable domain, its missing parts supplied by reference TRBV5-1 and TRBJ1-5, is KAGVTQTPRYLIKTRGQQVTLSCSPISGHRSVSWYQQTPGQGLQFLFEYFSETQRNKGNFPGRFSGRQFSNSRSEMNVSTLELGDSALYLCASSPDRRGQPQHFGDGTRLSIL.

The CDR3 DNA reads TGTGCCAGCAGTTACTCTCGGACTCCCACAGATACGCAGTATTTT. Its protein product is CASSYSRTPTDTQYF. V and J are TRBV6-5 and TRBJ2-3; perhaps TRBD2 as D (5 bases). CDR3 length: 15 amino acids. CDR1 MNHEY and CDR2 SVGAGI come from the germline V gene. Deletions cut 0 bases from V and 2 bases from J, with 9 bases between.

Only a few counts were recorded for this clone. As DNA, the CDR3 is TGTGCCAGCAGCTCCGGGACAGCCGGGGGCGGGACCCAGTACTTC. Translating it yields CASSSGTAGGGTQYF. This chain uses TRBV28 with TRBJ2-5; perhaps TRBD1 as D (7 bases). Germline loops: CDR1 MDHEN, CDR2 SYDVKM. V was trimmed by 6 bases and J by 7 bases, leaving 21 bases between them. The CDR3 runs 15 residues.

As concerns this clone: Other DNA sequences from this sample encode an identical CDR3 as well. V gene TRBV7-9 combines with J gene TRBJ2-5; 7 bases agree with TRBD1. The CDR3 is 13 residues long. Per the germline V gene, CDR1 is SEHNR and CDR2 is FQNEAQ (reference sequence). V shed 5 bases and J 4 bases; nucleotides not matched to a gene: 4. Here the CDR3 reads CASSLRQGETQYF. In DNA, the CDR3 is TGTGCCAGCAGCCTACGACAGGGAGAGACCCAGTACTTC.

This clone was observed once. V and J are TRBV2 and TRBJ1-4; D is possibly TRBD1 (5 bases). Germline V gene sequence: CDR1 SNHLY, CDR2 FYNNEI. The V end lost 5 bases, the J end lost 2 bases, and 12 bases lay between the germline ends. This CDR3 has 15 residues. The chain's CDR3 is CASSIRQMTNEKLFF. Here the CDR3 DNA reads TGTGCCAGCAGTATAAGACAGATGACTAATGAAAAACTGTTTTTT.

This clone was seen a single time. As DNA, the CDR3 is TGTGCCAGCAGCTTAGTCCTATATGCTAAGCAGTTCTTC. Its translation is CASSLVLYAKQFF. This chain connects TRBV11-2 to TRBJ2-1; D is unresolved. V was trimmed by 1 base and J by 11 bases, leaving 12 bases between them. The V gene's germline CDR1 is SGHAT and CDR2 FQNNGV. The CDR3 has 13 residues.

Concerning this clone: Other DNA sequences in this specimen translate into the identical CDR3. In DNA, the CDR3 is TGTGCCAGCAGTTTTTGGGGAGCAACTAATGAAAAACTGTTTTTT. Its translation is CASSFWGATNEKLFF. V is TRBV28 and J is TRBJ1-4; D unresolved. CDR1 is MDHEN, CDR2 SYDVKM, per germline. The CDR3 sequence is 15 residues long. Trimming took 3 bases from V and 0 from J, leaving 8 bases between them.

The chain is built from TRBV19 and TRBJ2-7; 8 bases agree with TRBD1. The trim removed 10 bases at V and 3 bases at J, leaving 14 bases unmatched. This CDR3 spans 15 amino acids. Per the germline V gene, CDR1 is LNHDA and CDR2 is SQIVND (reference sequence). CDR3 protein: CATNSGTGGFYEQYF. CDR3 DNA: TGTGCCACCAACAGCGGTACAGGGGGGTTCTACGAGCAGTACTTC.

In the case of this clone: Mismatch with germline at one junction end may stem from a read error. The rearrangement links TRBV6-1 to TRBJ2-5, with TRBD1 as a possible D gene (5 bases). CDR3 length equals 14 residues. In germline, CDR1 is MNHNS, CDR2 SASEGT. In DNA form, the CDR3 reads TGTGCCAGCAGGGAAGCAGGGTGGGGAGAGACCCAGTACTTC. This translates into CASREAGWGETQYF.

This clone was detected only once. This chain uses TRBV9 with TRBJ2-7; 10 positions match TRBD2. Per germline, CDR1 SGDLS and CDR2 YYNGEE. The CDR3 covers 15 residues. The V segment lost 2 bases and the J segment 2 bases; nucleotides outside the gene matches: 4. The DNA for the CDR3 is TGTGCCAGCAGCGTCGACGGGACTAGCGCCTACGAGCAGTACTTC. It encodes CASSVDGTSAYEQYF. The whole variable domain, remainder taken from reference TRBV9 and TRBJ2-7, is DSGVTQTPKHLITATGQRVTLRCSPRSGDLSVYWYQQSLDQGLQFLIQYYNGEERAKGNILERFSAQQFPDLHSELNLSSLELGDSALYFCASSVDGTSAYEQYFGPGTRLTVT.

The chain joins TRBV5-1 to TRBJ2-5; D may be TRBD2 (5 bases). The CDR3 spans 14 residues. Trimming pared 4 bases from V and 1 base from J, leaving 11 bases between. The germline gives CDR1 SGHRS, CDR2 YFSETQ. DNA for the CDR3: TGCGCCAGCAGCCCGGCCGGGGTCCAAGAGACCCAGTACTTC. It specifies CASSPAGVQETQYF.

The genes are TRBV30 and TRBJ2-5, with 7 bases lining up with TRBD2. Germline V gives CDR1 GTSNPN, CDR2 SVGIG (reference sequence). The CDR3 consists of 14 residues. The V and J ends lost 4 bases and 1 base, in that order; junction bases with no gene match: 6. The CDR3 sequence is CAWNLGTTQETQYF. DNA of the CDR3: TGTGCCTGGAACCTGGGGACTACCCAAGAGACCCAGTACTTC.

The V call is TRBV6-5, the J call TRBJ2-1, with 9 bases fitting TRBD2. The germline V gene encodes CDR1 MNHEY and CDR2 SVGAGI. This CDR3 has 16 amino acids. V lost 2 bases, J lost 10 bases, and 12 bases stayed unmatched. The CDR3 region is CASSYTSSGNPLEQFF. CDR3 bases: TGTGCCAGCAGTTACACCTCTAGCGGGAATCCCCTCGAGCAGTTCTTC.

The J gene is TRBJ2-2, the V gene TRBV5-4; 10 bases map to TRBD1. The V segment lost 5 bases and the J segment 4 bases; nucleotides outside the gene matches: 5. This CDR3 contains 15 residues. CDR1 and CDR2 from the germline V gene are SGHNT and YYREEE (reference sequence). The CDR3 region is CASRAGQGGTGELFF. CDR3 coding DNA: TGTGCCAGCAGAGCCGGACAGGGGGGCACCGGGGAGCTGTTTTTT.

On this clone: Within the sample, other DNA sequences also encode this same CDR3. The V gene is TRBV19, the J gene TRBJ1-3; 10 bases agree with TRBD1. Trimming removed 5 bases from V and 4 bases from J; junction bases left unmatched: 2. CDR1 is LNHDA and CDR2 is SQIVND in the germline V gene (reference sequence). The CDR3 sequence is 14 residues long. The CDR3 DNA reads TGTGCCAGTAGTGGGACAGGGGCCGGAAACACCATATATTTT. This translates into CASSGTGAGNTIYF.

The rearrangement uses TRBV27 and TRBJ2-5; 7 positions agree with TRBD2. The CDR3 covers 15 residues. V gave up 6 bases and J gave up 3 bases; unmatched junction bases: 10. From germline, CDR1 is MNHEY and CDR2 SMNVEV (reference sequence). The DNA of the CDR3 is TGTGCCAGCAGAGGGGTTGGGCTAGCGGAAGAGACCCAGTACTTC. Translated: CASRGVGLAEETQYF.

The rearrangement uses TRBV5-1 and TRBJ1-2, with 8 bases identical to TRBD1. The junction had 8 bases not matched to a gene; V was cut back by 1 base and J by 6 bases. CDR3 size: 15 residues. Germline assignment: CDR1 SGHRS and CDR2 YFSETQ. CDR3 loop: CASSLLVTGDDGYTF. The CDR3 coding sequence is TGCGCCAGCAGCTTGTTAGTGACAGGGGATGATGGCTACACCTTC.

CDR3 bases: TGTGCCAGCAGTACTGGGACTAGCGGGCCTTACAATGAGCAGTTCTTC. It encodes CASSTGTSGPYNEQFF. The V gene is TRBV2, the J gene TRBJ2-1, with TRBD2 matching 12 bases. CDR1 and CDR2 (germline): SNHLY, FYNNEI. The ends lost 5 bases at V and 4 bases at J; junction bases unmatched: 6. The CDR3 contains 16 residues.

The gene calls are TRBV27 and TRBJ2-7, with TRBD2 matching 10 bases. The CDR3 totals 14 residues. V trimming: 3 bases; J trimming: 6 bases; junction bases outside the gene matches: 5. CDR1 MNHEY and CDR2 SMNVEV come from the germline V gene (reference sequence). CDR3 coding DNA: TGTGCCAGCAGTTTCCGGCTAGCGGGAGCCGAGCAGTACTTC. Its translation is CASSFRLAGAEQYF.

The gene calls are TRBV28 and TRBJ1-2; TRBD1 matches 7 bases. This CDR3 has 13 amino acids. Trimming cost V 5 bases and J 2 bases; bases outside gene matches: 2. Germline CDR1 MDHEN, CDR2 SYDVKM. The CDR3, as DNA: TGTGCCAGCAGTGAGACAGGGAACTATGGCTACACCTTC. Protein product: CASSETGNYGYTF.

The J gene is TRBJ2-3, the V gene TRBV9, with 9 nucleotides matching TRBD2. The J segment lost 3 bases and the V segment lost 3 bases, leaving 11 bases of the junction unmatched. Looked up from germline, CDR1 is SGDLS and CDR2 is YYNGEE. This CDR3 comprises 17 residues. CDR3 sequence reads: CASSAAGGSGRTDTQYF. The CDR3 region has the DNA TGTGCCAGCAGCGCCGCGGGTGGTAGCGGGAGAACAGATACGCAGTATTTT. Full variable domain (remainder filled in from reference TRBV9 and TRBJ2-3): DSGVTQTPKHLITATGQRVTLRCSPRSGDLSVYWYQQSLDQGLQFLIQYYNGEERAKGNILERFSAQQFPDLHSELNLSSLELGDSALYFCASSAAGGSGRTDTQYFGPGTRLTVL.

The V call is TRBV5-4, the J call TRBJ1-3, with D unresolved. Trimming cost V 1 base and J 4 bases, with 12 bases left between them. There are 15 residues in the CDR3. Looked up from germline, CDR1 is SGHNT and CDR2 is YYREEE (reference sequence). Here the CDR3 DNA reads TGTGCCAGCAGCTTGAGTGGCACGGGCGGAAACACCATATATTTT. Its protein product is CASSLSGTGGNTIYF.

In nucleotides, the CDR3 is TGTGCCAGCAGTTTAGGAGCGGTGGGCTCCTACGAGCAGTACTTC. It codes for CASSLGAVGSYEQYF. The gene calls are TRBV28 and TRBJ2-7; D is perhaps TRBD2 (5 bases). The length of the CDR3 is 15 residues. Trimming shortened V by 2 bases and J by 0 bases, and 11 bases separated the two germline ends. Germline loops: CDR1 MDHEN, CDR2 SYDVKM. Supplemented by reference TRBV28 and TRBJ2-7, the full variable domain reads DVKVTQSSRYLVKRTGEKVFLECVQDMDHENMFWYRQDPGLGLRLIYFSYDVKMKEKGDIPEGYSVSREKKERFSLILESASTNQTSMYLCASSLGAVGSYEQYFGPGTRLTVT.

The V call is TRBV10-3, the J call TRBJ2-7; 7 bases are a match to TRBD2. With 5 bases clipped from V and 5 bases from J, the junction kept 9 bases outside the gene matches. This CDR3 spans 14 amino acids. The germline V gene has CDR1 ENHRY and CDR2 SYGVKD. The CDR3 DNA reads as TGTGCCATCAGTCCCCGGGCGGGAGTGCACGAGCAGTACTTC. It encodes CAISPRAGVHEQYF.

V and J are TRBV5-1 and TRBJ2-7; 7 positions match TRBD1. J lost 6 bases, V lost 4 bases, and 13 bases had no gene match. Per the germline V gene, CDR1 is SGHRS and CDR2 is YFSETQ. The length of the CDR3 is 15 residues. CDR3 region: CASSLTGVTRGEQYF. The CDR3 bases are TGCGCCAGCAGCCTCACAGGGGTTACGAGGGGCGAGCAGTACTTC.